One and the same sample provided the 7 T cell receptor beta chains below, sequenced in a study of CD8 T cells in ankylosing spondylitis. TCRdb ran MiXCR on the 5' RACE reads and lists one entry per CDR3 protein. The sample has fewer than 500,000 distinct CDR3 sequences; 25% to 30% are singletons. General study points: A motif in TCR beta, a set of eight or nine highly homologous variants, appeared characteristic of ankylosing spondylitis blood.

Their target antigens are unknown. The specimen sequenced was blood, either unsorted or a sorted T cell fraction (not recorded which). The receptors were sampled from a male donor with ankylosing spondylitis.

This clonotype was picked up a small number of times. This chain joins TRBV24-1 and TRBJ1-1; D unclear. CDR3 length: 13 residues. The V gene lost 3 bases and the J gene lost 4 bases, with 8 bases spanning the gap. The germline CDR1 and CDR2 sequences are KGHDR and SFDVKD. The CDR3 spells CATSDVLGTEAFF. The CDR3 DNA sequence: TGTGCCACCAGTGATGTATTGGGCACTGAAGCTTTCTTT.

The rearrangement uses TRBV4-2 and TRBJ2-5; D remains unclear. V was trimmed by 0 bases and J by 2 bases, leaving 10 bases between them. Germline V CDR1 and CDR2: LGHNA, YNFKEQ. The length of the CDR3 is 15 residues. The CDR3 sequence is CASSQESRQQETQYF. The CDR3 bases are TGTGCCAGCAGCCAAGAAAGCCGACAACAAGAGACCCAGTACTTC.

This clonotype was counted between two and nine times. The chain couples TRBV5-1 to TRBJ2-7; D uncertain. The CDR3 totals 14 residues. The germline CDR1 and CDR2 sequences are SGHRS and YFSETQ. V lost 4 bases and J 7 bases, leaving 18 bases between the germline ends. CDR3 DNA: TGCGCCAGCAGCCTTGCGGTGGGCCCCGGGGAGCAGTACTTC. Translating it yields CASSLAVGPGEQYF.

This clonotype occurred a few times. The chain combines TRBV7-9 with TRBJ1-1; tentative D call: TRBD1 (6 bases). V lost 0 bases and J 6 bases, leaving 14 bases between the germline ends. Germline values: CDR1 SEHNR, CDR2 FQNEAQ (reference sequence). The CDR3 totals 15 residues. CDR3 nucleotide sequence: TGTGCCAGCAGCTTAGCGATAGGGGGGACCGCTGAAGCTTTCTTT. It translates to CASSLAIGGTAEAFF.

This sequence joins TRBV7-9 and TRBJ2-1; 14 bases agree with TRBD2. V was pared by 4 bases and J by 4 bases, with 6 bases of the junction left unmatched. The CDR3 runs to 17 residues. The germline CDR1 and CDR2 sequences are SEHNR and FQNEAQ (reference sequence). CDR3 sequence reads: CASSSGLAGAVYNEQFF. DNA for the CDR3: TGTGCCAGCAGCTCGGGACTAGCGGGAGCTGTATACAATGAGCAGTTCTTC.

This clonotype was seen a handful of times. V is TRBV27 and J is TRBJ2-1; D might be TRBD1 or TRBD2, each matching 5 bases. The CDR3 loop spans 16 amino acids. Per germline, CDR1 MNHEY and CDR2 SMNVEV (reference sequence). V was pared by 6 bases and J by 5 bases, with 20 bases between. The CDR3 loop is CASSRWTGPRDNEQFF. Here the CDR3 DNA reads TGTGCCAGCAGCCGATGGACGGGACCTCGTGACAATGAGCAGTTCTTC.

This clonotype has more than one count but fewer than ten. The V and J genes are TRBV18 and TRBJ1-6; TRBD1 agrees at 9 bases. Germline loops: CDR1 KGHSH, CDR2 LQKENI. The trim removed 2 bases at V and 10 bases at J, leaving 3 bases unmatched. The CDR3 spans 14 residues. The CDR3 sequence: CASSPGTGGSPLHF. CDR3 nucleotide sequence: TGTGCCAGCTCACCAGGAACAGGGGGCTCACCCCTCCACTTT.